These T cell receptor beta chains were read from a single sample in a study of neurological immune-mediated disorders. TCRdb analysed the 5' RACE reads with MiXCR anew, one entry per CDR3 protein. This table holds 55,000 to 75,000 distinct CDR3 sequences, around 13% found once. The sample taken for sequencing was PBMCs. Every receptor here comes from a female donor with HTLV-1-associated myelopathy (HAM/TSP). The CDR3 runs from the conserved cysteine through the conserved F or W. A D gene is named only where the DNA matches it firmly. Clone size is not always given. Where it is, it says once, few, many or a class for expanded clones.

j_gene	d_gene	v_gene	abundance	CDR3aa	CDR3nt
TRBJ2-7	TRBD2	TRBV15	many	CATSRERGLAGERSEQYF	TGTGCCACCAGCAGAGAACGGGGACTAGCGGGGGAAAGGTCTGAGCAGTACTTC
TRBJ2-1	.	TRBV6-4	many	CASRSNNEQFF	TGTGCCAGCAGATCCAACAATGAGCAGTTCTTC
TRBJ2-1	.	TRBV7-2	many	CASSTPGGGLKNEQFF	TGTGCCAGCAGCACCCCTGGGGGGGGCTTAAAAAATGAGCAGTTCTTC
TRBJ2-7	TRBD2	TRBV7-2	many	CASSLELAGGISYEQYF	TGTGCCAGCAGCTTAGAACTAGCGGGGGGGATTTCCTACGAGCAGTACTTC
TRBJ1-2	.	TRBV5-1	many	CASSWGTGYGYTF	TGCGCCAGCAGCTGGGGAACAGGATATGGCTACACCTTC
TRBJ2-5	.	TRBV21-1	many	CASSCRDREETQYF	TGTGCCAGCAGCTGCCGGGACAGGGAGGAGACCCAGTACTTC
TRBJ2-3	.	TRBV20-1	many	CSARDTFTDTQYF	TGCAGTGCTAGGGACACTTTCACAGATACGCAGTATTTT
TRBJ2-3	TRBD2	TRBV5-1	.	CASSLFSGGRTDTQYF	TGCGCCAGCAGCTTGTTTAGCGGGGGGCGCACAGATACGCAGTATTTT
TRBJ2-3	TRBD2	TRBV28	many	CASRLTPSGGEDTQYF	TGTGCCAGCAGATTAACGCCTAGCGGGGGGGAAGATACGCAGTATTTT
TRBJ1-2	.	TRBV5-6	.	CASRCGGASGYTF	TGTGCCAGCAGATGCGGGGGAGCCAGCGGCTACACCTTC
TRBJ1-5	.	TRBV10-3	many	CAISESTRQPQHF	TGTGCCATCAGTGAGTCGACCCGTCAGCCCCAGCATTTT
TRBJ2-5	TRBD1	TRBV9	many	CASSSNRGETQYF	TGTGCCAGCAGCAGCAACAGGGGAGAGACCCAGTACTTC
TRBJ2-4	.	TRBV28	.	CASSHGQNLAKNIQYF	TGTGCCAGCAGTCACGGCCAAAACCTAGCCAAAAACATTCAGTACTTC
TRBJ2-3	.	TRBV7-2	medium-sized	CASSSSDSANTQYF	TGTGCCAGCAGCTCCTCGGACTCCGCAAATACGCAGTATTTT
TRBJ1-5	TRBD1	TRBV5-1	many	CASSQTTGGNQPQHF	TGCGCCAGCAGCCAAACGACAGGGGGCAATCAGCCCCAGCATTTT
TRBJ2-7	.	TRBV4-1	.	CASSQVCRWHSYEQYF	TGCGCCAGCAGCCAAGTCTGTCGGTGGCACTCCTACGAGCAGTACTTC
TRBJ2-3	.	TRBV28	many	CASSLSRGVTGPTDTQYF	TGTGCCAGCAGTTTGTCCCGGGGCGTTACGGGGCCCACAGATACGCAGTATTTT
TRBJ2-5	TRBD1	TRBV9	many	CASSVAQGAGETQYF	TGTGCCAGCAGCGTAGCGCAGGGGGCTGGAGAGACCCAGTACTTC
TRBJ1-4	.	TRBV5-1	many	CASSRGGDEKLFF	TGCGCCAGCAGCAGGGGGGGAGATGAAAAACTGTTTTTT
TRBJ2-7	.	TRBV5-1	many	CASSPDNTYEQYF	TGCGCCAGCAGCCCGGACAACACCTACGAGCAGTACTTC
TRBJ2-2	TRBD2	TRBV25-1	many	CASSDSGGDTGELFF	TGTGCCAGCAGTGATTCGGGAGGGGACACCGGGGAGCTGTTTTTT
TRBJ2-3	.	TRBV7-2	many	CASSPDGELTDTQYF	TGTGCCAGCAGCCCGGACGGAGAGCTAACAGATACGCAGTATTTT
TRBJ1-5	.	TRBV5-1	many	CASSLQGQNNQPQHF	TGCGCCAGCAGCTTGCAGGGGCAGAACAATCAGCCCCAGCATTTT
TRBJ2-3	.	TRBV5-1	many	CASSIVGQPTDTQYF	TGCGCCAGCAGCATTGTGGGCCAACCCACAGATACGCAGTATTTT
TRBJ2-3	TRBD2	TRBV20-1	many	CSARDPQRGGTDTQYF	TGCAGTGCTAGAGATCCCCAGCGGGGGGGAACTGATACGCAGTATTTT
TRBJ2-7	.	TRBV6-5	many	CASSYKGSYEQYF	TGTGCCAGCAGTTACAAGGGAAGCTACGAGCAGTACTTC
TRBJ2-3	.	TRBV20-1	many	CSAVTQSGAITDTQYF	TGCAGTGCCGTTACACAATCGGGGGCCATCACAGATACGCAGTATTTT
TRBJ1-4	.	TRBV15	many	CATSRVEGSPNEKLFF	TGTGCCACCAGCAGAGTAGAGGGATCACCTAATGAAAAACTGTTTTTT
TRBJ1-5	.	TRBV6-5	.	CASRGKTGLLNQPQHF	TGTGCCTCTCGGGGGAAGACAGGCCTTCTCAATCAGCCCCAGCATTTT
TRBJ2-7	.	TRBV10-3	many	CAISLIGRDTNYEQYF	TGTGCCATCAGTCTAATCGGGCGGGATACCAACTACGAGCAGTACTTC
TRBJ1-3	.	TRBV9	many	CASSESGNTIYF	TGTGCCAGCAGCGAGAGTGGAAACACCATATATTTT
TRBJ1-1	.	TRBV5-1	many	CASSLVSRQAKGNTEAFF	TGCGCCAGCAGCTTGGTGAGTCGACAGGCGAAGGGGAACACTGAAGCTTTCTTT
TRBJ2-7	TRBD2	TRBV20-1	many	CSARDMSGGFSYEQYF	TGCAGTGCTAGAGATATGTCGGGGGGGTTCTCCTACGAGCAGTACTTC
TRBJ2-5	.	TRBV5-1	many	CASSSGSGRGAETQYF	TGCGCCAGCAGCTCCGGCAGCGGACGGGGGGCAGAGACCCAGTACTTC
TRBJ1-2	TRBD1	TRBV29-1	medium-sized	CSVEGEAGGSYGYTF	TGCAGCGTTGAGGGTGAGGCAGGGGGTTCCTATGGCTACACCTTC
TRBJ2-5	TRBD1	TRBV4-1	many	CASSPRDSEETQYF	TGCGCCAGCAGCCCCCGGGACAGCGAAGAGACCCAGTACTTC
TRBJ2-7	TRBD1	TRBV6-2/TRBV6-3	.	CASSYEQGRSYEQYF	TGTGCCAGCAGTTACGAACAGGGGCGATCCTACGAGCAGTACTTC
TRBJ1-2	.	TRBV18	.	CASSPVYAQPRYGYTF	TGTGCCAGCTCACCGGTTTATGCACAGCCTCGCTATGGCTACACCTTC
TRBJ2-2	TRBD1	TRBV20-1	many	CSARGQGGVGELFF	TGCAGTGCTAGGGGACAGGGGGGAGTCGGGGAGCTGTTTTTT
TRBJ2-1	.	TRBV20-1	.	CSARDPWSISDEQFF	TGCAGTGCTAGAGACCCTTGGTCTATCTCCGATGAGCAGTTCTTC
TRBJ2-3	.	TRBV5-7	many	CASSSPQGFGSDTQYF	TGTGCCAGCAGCTCCCCACAGGGTTTTGGCTCGGATACGCAGTATTTT
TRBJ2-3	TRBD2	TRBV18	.	CASSPLGLAGNTDTQYF	TGTGCCAGCTCACCCCTGGGACTAGCGGGGAACACAGATACGCAGTATTTT
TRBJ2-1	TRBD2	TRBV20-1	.	CSASAGGTYHEQFF	TGCAGTGCTAGCGCGGGGGGCACCTACCATGAGCAGTTCTTC
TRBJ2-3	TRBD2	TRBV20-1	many	CSAIRTSGSTDTQYF	TGCAGTGCTATCCGGACTAGCGGAAGCACAGATACGCAGTATTTT
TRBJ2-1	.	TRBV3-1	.	CASSQGMVPYNEQFF	TGTGCCAGCAGCCAAGGAATGGTGCCCTACAATGAGCAGTTCTTC